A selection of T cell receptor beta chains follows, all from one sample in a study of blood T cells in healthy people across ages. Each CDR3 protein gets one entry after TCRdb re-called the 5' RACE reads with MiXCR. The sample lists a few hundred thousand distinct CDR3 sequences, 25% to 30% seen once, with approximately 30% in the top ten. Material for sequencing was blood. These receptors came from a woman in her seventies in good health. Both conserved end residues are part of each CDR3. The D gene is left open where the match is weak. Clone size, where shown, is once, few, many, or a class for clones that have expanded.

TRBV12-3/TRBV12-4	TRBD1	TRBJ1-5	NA	CASSPQGDNQPQHF	TGTGCCAGCAGTCCGCAGGGGGACAATCAGCCCCAGCATTTT
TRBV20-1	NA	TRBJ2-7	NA	CSARDRRAFAEQYF	TGCAGTGCTAGAGATCGTAGGGCCTTCGCCGAGCAGTACTTC
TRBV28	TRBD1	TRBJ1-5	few	CASSVDRGNQPQHF	TGTGCCAGCAGTGTTGACAGGGGGAATCAGCCCCAGCATTTT
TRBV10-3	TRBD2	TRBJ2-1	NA	CAIRPSGGASEQFF	TGTGCCATCAGGCCCTCGGGGGGGGCAAGTGAGCAGTTCTTC
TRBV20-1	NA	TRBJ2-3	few	CSARDLRGDTQYF	TGCAGTGCTAGAGATCTTCGGGGAGATACGCAGTATTTT
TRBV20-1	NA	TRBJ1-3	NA	CSARDPRGAGNTIYF	TGCAGTGCTAGAGATCCGCGCGGAGCTGGAAACACCATATATTTT
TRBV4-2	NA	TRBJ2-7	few	CASSQDRVGTPREQYF	TGTGCCAGCAGCCAAGATCGGGTCGGGACGCCTCGGGAGCAGTACTTC
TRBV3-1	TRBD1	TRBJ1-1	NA	CASSQSDREDTEAFF	TGTGCCAGCAGCCAATCGGACAGGGAGGACACTGAAGCTTTCTTT
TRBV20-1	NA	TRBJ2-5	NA	CSAPVGGLETQYF	TGCAGTGCCCCGGTGGGGGGCTTGGAGACCCAGTACTTC
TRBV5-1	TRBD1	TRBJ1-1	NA	CASSPTAGQGGLNTEAFF	TGCGCCAGCAGCCCAACCGCGGGACAGGGGGGACTAAACACTGAAGCTTTCTTT
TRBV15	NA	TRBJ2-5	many	CATSRDLQETQYF	TGTGCCACCAGCAGAGATCTGCAAGAGACCCAGTACTTC
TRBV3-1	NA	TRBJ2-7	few	CASSQDQAREQYF	TGTGCCAGCAGCCAAGATCAGGCCCGCGAGCAGTACTTC
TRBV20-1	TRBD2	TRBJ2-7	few	CSAWGGSGSNEQYF	TGCAGTGCCTGGGGAGGTAGCGGGAGTAACGAGCAGTACTTC
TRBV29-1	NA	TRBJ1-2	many	CSVGEQGYYGYTF	TGCAGCGTTGGGGAGCAGGGTTACTATGGCTACACCTTC
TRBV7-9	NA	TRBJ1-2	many	CASSLPGYGYTF	TGTGCCAGCAGCCTCCCCGGCTATGGCTACACCTTC
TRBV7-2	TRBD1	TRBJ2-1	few	CASSVDRGSYNEQFF	TGTGCCAGCAGTGTGGACAGGGGCTCCTACAATGAGCAGTTCTTC
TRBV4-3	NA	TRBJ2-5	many	CASSQDMQAQETQYF	TGCGCCAGCAGCCAAGATATGCAGGCCCAAGAGACCCAGTACTTC
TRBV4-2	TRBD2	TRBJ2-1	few	CASSQDDLPFGDYNNEQFF	TGTGCCAGCAGCCAAGATGACCTACCTTTCGGGGACTACAACAATGAGCAGTTCTTC
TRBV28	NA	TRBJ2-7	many	CASRGLWYEQYF	TGTGCCAGCAGAGGTCTCTGGTACGAGCAGTACTTC